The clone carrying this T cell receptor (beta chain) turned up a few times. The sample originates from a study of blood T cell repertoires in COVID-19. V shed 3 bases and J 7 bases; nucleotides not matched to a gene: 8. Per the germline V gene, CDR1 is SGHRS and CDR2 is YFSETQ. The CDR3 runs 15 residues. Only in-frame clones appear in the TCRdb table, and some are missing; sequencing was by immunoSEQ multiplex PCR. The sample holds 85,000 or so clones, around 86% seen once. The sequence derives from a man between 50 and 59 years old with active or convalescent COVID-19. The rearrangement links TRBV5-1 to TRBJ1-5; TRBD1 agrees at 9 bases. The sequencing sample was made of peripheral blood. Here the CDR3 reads CASSYVPGQGQPQHF. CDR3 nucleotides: TGCGCCAGCAGCTACGTCCCGGGACAGGGACAGCCCCAGCATTTT.